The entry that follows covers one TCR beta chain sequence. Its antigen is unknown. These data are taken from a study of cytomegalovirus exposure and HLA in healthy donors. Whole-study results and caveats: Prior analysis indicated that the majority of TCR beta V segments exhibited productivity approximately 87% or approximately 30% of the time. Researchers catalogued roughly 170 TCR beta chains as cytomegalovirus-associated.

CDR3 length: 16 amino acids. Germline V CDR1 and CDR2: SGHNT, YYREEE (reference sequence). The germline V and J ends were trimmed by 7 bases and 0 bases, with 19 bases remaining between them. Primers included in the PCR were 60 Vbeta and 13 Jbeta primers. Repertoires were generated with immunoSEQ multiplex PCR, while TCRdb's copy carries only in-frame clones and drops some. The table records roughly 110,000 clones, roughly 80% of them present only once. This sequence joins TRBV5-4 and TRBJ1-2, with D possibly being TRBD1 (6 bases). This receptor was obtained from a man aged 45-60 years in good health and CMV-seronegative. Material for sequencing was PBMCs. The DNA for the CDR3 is TGTGCCAGCCAGCCGGGACACAATAACCCTAACTATGGCTACACCTTC. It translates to CASQPGHNNPNYGYTF.